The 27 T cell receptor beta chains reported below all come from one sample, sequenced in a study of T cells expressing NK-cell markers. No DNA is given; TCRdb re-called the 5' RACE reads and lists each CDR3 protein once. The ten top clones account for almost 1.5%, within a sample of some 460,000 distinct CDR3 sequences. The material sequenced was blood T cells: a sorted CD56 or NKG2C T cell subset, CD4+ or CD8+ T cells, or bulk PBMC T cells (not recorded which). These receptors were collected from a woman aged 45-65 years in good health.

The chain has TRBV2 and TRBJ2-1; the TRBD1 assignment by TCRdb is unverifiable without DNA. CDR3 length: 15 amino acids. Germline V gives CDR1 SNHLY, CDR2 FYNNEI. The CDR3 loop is CASSLRGVSYNEQFF.

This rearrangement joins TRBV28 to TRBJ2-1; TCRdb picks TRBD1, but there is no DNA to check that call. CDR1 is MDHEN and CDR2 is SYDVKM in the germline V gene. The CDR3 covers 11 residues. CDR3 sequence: CASSRDSAQFF.

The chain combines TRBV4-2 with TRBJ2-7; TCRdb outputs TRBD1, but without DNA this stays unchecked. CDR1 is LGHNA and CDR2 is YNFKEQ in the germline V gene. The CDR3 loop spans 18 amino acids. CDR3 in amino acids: CASSQGVTGSSDAYEQYF.

CDR3 sequence reads: CASSLLRYTEAFF. The rearrangement uses TRBV12-3 or TRBV12-4 and TRBJ1-1. This CDR3 is built from 13 residues.

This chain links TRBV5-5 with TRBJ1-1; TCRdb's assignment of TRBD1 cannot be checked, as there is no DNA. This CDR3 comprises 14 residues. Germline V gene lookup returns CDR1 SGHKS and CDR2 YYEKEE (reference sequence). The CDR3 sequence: CASSSGAQGTEAFF.

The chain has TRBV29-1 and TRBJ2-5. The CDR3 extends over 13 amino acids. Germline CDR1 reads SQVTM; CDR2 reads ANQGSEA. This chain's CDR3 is CSVRMRLTETQYF.

The CDR3 loop is CSATSTSDRGLADTQYF. The chain joins TRBV20-1 to TRBJ2-3; there is no DNA to check the TCRdb D call of TRBD1. The CDR3 contains 17 residues. Per the germline V gene, CDR1 is DFQATT and CDR2 is SNEGSKA (reference sequence).

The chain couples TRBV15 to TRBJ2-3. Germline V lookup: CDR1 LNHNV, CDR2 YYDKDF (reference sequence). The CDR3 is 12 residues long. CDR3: CATSANTDTQYF.

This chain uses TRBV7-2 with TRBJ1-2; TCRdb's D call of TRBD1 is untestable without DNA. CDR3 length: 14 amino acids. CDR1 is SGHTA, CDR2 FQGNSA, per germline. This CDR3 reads CASSTQGAGDGYTF.

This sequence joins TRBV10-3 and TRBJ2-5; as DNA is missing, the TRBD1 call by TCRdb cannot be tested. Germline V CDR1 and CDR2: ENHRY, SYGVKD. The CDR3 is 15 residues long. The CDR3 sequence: CAISPDGRGEETQYF.

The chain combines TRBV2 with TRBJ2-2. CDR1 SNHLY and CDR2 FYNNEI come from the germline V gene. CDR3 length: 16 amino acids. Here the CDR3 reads CASSSSVSMNTGELFF.

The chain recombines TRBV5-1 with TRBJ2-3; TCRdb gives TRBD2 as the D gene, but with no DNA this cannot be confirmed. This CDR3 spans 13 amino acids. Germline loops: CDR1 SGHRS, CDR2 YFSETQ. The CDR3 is CASRREIIDTQYF.

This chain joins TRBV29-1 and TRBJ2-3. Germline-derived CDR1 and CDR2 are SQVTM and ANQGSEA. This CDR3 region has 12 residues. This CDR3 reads CSVDGSTDTQYF.

The CDR3 reads CSAREHRGRPDGYTF. The rearrangement joins TRBV20-1 to TRBJ1-2; TCRdb's D gene call, TRBD1, goes unchecked for lack of DNA. The CDR3 loop spans 15 amino acids. Germline V gene sequence: CDR1 DFQATT, CDR2 SNEGSKA (reference sequence).

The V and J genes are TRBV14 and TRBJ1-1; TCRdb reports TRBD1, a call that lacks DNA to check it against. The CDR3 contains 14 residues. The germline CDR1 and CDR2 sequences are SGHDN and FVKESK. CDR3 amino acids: CASSRSPPFTEAFF.

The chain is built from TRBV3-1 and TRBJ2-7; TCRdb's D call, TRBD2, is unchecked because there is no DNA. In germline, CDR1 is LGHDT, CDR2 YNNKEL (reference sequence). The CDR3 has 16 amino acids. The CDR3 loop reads CASSPWGLAGVGEQYF.

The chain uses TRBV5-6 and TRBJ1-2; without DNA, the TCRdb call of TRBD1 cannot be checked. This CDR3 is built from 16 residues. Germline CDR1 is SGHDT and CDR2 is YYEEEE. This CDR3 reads CASSPKDIPNNYGYTF.

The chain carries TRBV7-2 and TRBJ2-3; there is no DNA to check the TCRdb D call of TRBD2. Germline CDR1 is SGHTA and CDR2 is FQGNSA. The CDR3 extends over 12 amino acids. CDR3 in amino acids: CASSFSGGVSHF. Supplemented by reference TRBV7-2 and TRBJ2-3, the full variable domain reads GAGVSQSPSNKVTEKGKDVELRCDPISGHTALYWYRQSLGQGLEFLIYFQGNSAPDKSGLPSDRFSAERTGGSVSTLTIQRTQQEDSAVYLCASSFSGGVSHFGPGTRLTVL.

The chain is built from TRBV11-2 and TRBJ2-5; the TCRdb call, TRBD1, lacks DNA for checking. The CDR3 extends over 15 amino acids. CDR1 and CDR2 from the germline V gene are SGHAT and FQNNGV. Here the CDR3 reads CASSTLTGSGETQYF.

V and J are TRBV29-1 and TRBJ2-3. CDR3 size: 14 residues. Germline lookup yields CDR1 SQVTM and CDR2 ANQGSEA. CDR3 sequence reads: CSVEIRDSTDTQYF.

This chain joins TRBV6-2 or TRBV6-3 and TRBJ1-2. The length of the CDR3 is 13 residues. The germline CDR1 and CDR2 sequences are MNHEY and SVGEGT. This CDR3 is CASSPDTNYGYTF.

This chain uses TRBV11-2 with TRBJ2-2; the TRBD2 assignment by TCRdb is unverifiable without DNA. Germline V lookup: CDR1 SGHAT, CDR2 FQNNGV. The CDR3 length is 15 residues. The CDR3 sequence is CASSLGGVGTGELFF.

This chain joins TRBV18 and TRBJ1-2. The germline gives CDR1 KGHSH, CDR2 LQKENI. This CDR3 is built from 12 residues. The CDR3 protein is CASSTQGRGYTF. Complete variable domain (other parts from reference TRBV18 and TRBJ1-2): NAGVMQNPRHLVRRRGQEARLRCSPMKGHSHVYWYRQLPEEGLKFMVYLQKENIIDESGMPKERFSAEFPKEGPSILRIQQVVRGDSAAYFCASSTQGRGYTFGSGTRLTVV.

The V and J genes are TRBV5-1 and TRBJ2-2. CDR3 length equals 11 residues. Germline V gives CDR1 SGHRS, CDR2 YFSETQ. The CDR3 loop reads CASSDLGELFF.

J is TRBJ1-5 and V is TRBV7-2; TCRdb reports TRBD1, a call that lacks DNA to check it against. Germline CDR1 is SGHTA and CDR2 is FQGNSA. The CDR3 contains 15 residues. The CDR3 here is CASSLEGYSNQPQHF. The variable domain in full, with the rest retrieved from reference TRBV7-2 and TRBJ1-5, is GAGVSQSPSNKVTEKGKDVELRCDPISGHTALYWYRQSLGQGLEFLIYFQGNSAPDKSGLPSDRFSAERTGGSVSTLTIQRTQQEDSAVYLCASSLEGYSNQPQHFGDGTRLSIL.

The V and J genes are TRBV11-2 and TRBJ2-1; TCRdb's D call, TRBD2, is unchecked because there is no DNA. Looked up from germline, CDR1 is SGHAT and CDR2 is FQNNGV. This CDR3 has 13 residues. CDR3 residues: CASSSSGYNEQFF.

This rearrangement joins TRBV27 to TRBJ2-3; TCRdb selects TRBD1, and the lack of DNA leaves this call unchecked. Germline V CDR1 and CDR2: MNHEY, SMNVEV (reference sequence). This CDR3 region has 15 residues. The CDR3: CASSSRQVGTDTQYF.